These 27 T cell receptor beta chains share one sample of origin, sequenced in a study of cytomegalovirus exposure and HLA in healthy donors. Vbeta (60) and Jbeta (13) primers were used in the PCR. Only in-frame clones appear in the TCRdb table, and some are missing; sequencing was by immunoSEQ multiplex PCR. The sample includes some 40,000 clones, about 64% of them seen just once. The sample was PBMCs. These receptors all come from a man between 60 and 70 years old in good health and CMV-seropositive.

The chain joins TRBV9 to TRBJ2-3, with a tentative D call TRBD1 (6 bases). The germline CDR1 and CDR2 sequences are SGDLS and YYNGEE. This CDR3 has 14 residues. Trimming cost V 0 bases and J 6 bases, with 11 bases left between them. This chain's CDR3 is CASSVDRARDTQYF. The CDR3 coding sequence is TGTGCCAGCAGCGTAGACAGGGCGAGGGATACGCAGTATTTT.

V is TRBV9 and J is TRBJ2-7; possible D gene TRBD1, 5 bases. CDR3 length equals 13 residues. V shed 0 bases and J shed 7 bases, with 11 bases lying between them. CDR1 and CDR2 (germline): SGDLS, YYNGEE. The DNA for the CDR3 is TGTGCCAGCAGCGTAGTGCAGGGCGGAGAGCAGTACTTC. Its protein product is CASSVVQGGEQYF. The whole variable domain, filled in from reference TRBV9 and TRBJ2-7, reads DSGVTQTPKHLITATGQRVTLRCSPRSGDLSVYWYQQSLDQGLQFLIQYYNGEERAKGNILERFSAQQFPDLHSELNLSSLELGDSALYFCASSVVQGGEQYFGPGTRLTVT.

The chain uses TRBV19 and TRBJ2-2; the match to TRBD1 covers 11 bases. CDR3 length: 16 residues. The J segment lost 6 bases and the V segment lost 7 bases, leaving 10 bases of the junction unmatched. CDR1 LNHDA and CDR2 SQIVND come from the germline V gene (reference sequence). CDR3 coding DNA: TGTGCCAGTATTCCGGGGACAGGGGGTACGGCCGGGGAGCTGTTTTTT. Amino acids: CASIPGTGGTAGELFF.

In regard to this clone: Other nucleotide sequences in the sample specify the same CDR3. V is TRBV13 and J is TRBJ2-6; maybe TRBD1 (6 bases). V shed 5 bases and J shed 2 bases, with 10 bases lying between them. The CDR3 contains 15 residues. Germline V gene data show CDR1 as PRHDT and CDR2 as FYEKMQ (reference sequence). The DNA for the CDR3 is TGTGCCAGCAGCCCAGGGGATCCTGGGGCCAACGTCCTGACTTTC. It translates to CASSPGDPGANVLTF.

The count of this clone is one. A read error may account for a junction end that differs from germline. This chain links TRBV5-6 with TRBJ2-7, with D uncertain. Germline CDR1 and CDR2: SGHDT and YYEEEE. This CDR3 has 12 amino acids. The CDR3 sequence: CASGLQSYEQYF. The CDR3 DNA is TGTGCCAGCGGCTTACAGTCCTACGAGCAGTACTTC.

This chain joins TRBV30 and TRBJ2-7; the match to TRBD1 covers 11 bases. CDR3 length: 12 residues. Losses at the gene ends were 7 bases for V and 3 bases for J; bases not matched to a gene: 2. Germline CDR1 and CDR2: GTSNPN and SVGIG (reference sequence). The CDR3 spells CALDRGLYEQYF. The CDR3 DNA reads as TGTGCCTTGGACAGGGGGCTCTACGAGCAGTACTTC. The complete variable domain, with remaining parts taken from reference TRBV30 and TRBJ2-7, reads SQTIHQWPATLVQPVGSPLSLECTVEGTSNPNLYWYRQAAGRGLQLLFYSVGIGQISSEVPQNLSASRPQDRQFILSSKKLLLSDSGFYLCALDRGLYEQYFGPGTRLTVT.

The V call is TRBV27, the J call TRBJ1-2, with 8 bases fitting TRBD1. Germline V gene data show CDR1 as MNHEY and CDR2 as SMNVEV (reference sequence). The J segment lost 8 bases and the V segment lost 4 bases, leaving 6 bases of the junction unmatched. The CDR3 is made up of 13 amino acids. The CDR3 nucleotides are TGTGCCAGCAGTTCCGGGACAGGCCGCGGCTACACCTTC. Encoded protein: CASSSGTGRGYTF.

The chain employs TRBV18 and TRBJ2-1; maybe TRBD2 (5 bases). The germline V gene encodes CDR1 KGHSH and CDR2 LQKENI. This CDR3 has 17 amino acids. Trimming shortened V by 0 bases and J by 0 bases, and 12 bases separated the two germline ends. The CDR3 protein is CASSPPRGESSYNEQFF. For the CDR3, the DNA is TGTGCCAGCTCACCACCTCGGGGAGAGAGCTCCTACAATGAGCAGTTCTTC.

This rearrangement joins TRBV7-9 to TRBJ2-3, with 11 bases that match TRBD2. CDR1 and CDR2 (germline): SEHNR, FQNEAQ (reference sequence). The CDR3 spans 16 residues. V was pared by 3 bases and J by 2 bases, with 4 bases of the junction left unmatched. CDR3: CASSLGLAADTDTQYF. The CDR3 bases are TGTGCCAGCAGCTTGGGACTAGCGGCCGACACAGATACGCAGTATTTT.

The chain uses TRBV7-9 and TRBJ1-4; D is uncertain. Germline V lookup: CDR1 SEHNR, CDR2 FQNEAQ (reference sequence). The CDR3 totals 12 residues. Trimming took off 1 base at V and 8 bases at J, with 5 bases between the two ends. The CDR3 region has the DNA TGTGCCAGCAGCTTAGTGGGCGAAAAACTGTTTTTT. Residues: CASSLVGEKLFF.

The CDR3 coding sequence is TGTGCCAGCAGCATAACCGGGACAAAGAACACTGAAGCTTTCTTT. It specifies CASSITGTKNTEAFF. The genes are TRBV9 and TRBJ1-1; D is possibly TRBD1 (6 bases). The CDR3 runs 15 residues. Per germline, CDR1 SGDLS and CDR2 YYNGEE. Trimming removed 4 bases from V and 1 base from J, with 14 bases in between.

This chain uses TRBV6-6 with TRBJ1-1; 8 nucleotides line up with TRBD1. The CDR3 extends over 14 amino acids. Germline V CDR1 and CDR2: MNHNY, SVGAGI (reference sequence). The junction had 9 bases not matched to a gene; V was cut back by 2 bases and J by 10 bases. This CDR3 is CASSYAADRVSAFF. The CDR3 DNA is TGTGCCAGCAGTTACGCAGCGGACAGGGTGTCAGCTTTCTTT.

This sequence joins TRBV9 and TRBJ2-5; tentative D call: TRBD2 (6 bases). The CDR3 consists of 14 residues. V shed 2 bases and J shed 4 bases, with 12 bases lying between them. From germline, CDR1 is SGDLS and CDR2 YYNGEE. CDR3 DNA sequence: TGTGCCAGCAGCGTCGGACTAAAAGGAGAGACCCAGTACTTC. The encoded protein is CASSVGLKGETQYF.

This clone was detected a few times. The chain carries TRBV5-4 and TRBJ1-1; TRBD1 agrees at 9 bases. V shed 4 bases, J shed 0 bases, and the junction held 1 base outside the gene matches. The CDR3 is 14 amino acids. CDR1 SGHNT and CDR2 YYREEE come from the germline V gene (reference sequence). The CDR3 DNA reads TGTGCCAGCAGCGGACAGGGGTTGAACACTGAAGCTTTCTTT. Amino acid sequence: CASSGQGLNTEAFF.

J is TRBJ2-5 and V is TRBV5-6, with a weak D call TRBD2 (6 bases). The J call could be wrong; TRBJ2-7 is a better fit for the DNA end. The V gene's germline CDR1 is SGHDT and CDR2 YYEEEE. The CDR3 totals 13 residues. The CDR3 here is CASSPDGGYEQYF. CDR3 coding DNA: TGTGCCAGCAGCCCGGACGGAGGGTACGAGCAGTACTTC.

This clone was seen a handful of times. The rearrangement links TRBV5-1 to TRBJ1-1, with a tentative D call TRBD1 (6 bases). Between the trimmed V and J ends, which lost 4 bases and 7 bases, there was a span of 17 bases. This CDR3 has 14 residues. Per the germline V gene, CDR1 is SGHRS and CDR2 is YFSETQ. CDR3 in amino acids: CASSTNDRRIEAFF. The CDR3 nucleotides are TGCGCCAGCAGCACGAACGACAGGAGAATTGAAGCTTTCTTT.

V gene TRBV19 combines with J gene TRBJ2-7, with 9 bases aligning to TRBD1. The germline V gene encodes CDR1 LNHDA and CDR2 SQIVND (reference sequence). This CDR3 contains 15 residues. V lost 7 bases to trimming and J lost 0 bases; unmatched junction nucleotides: 7. The CDR3, as DNA: TGTGCCAGTATCATTGGGACAGGGAACTCCTACGAGCAGTACTTC. Translating it yields CASIIGTGNSYEQYF.

The table lists this clone with a count of one. The gene calls are TRBV28 and TRBJ1-1; maybe TRBD1 (5 bases). The CDR3 extends over 15 amino acids. Trimming pared 5 bases from V and 0 bases from J, leaving 13 bases between. Germline CDR1 is MDHEN and CDR2 is SYDVKM. The CDR3 region has the DNA TGTGCCAGCAGTATTCGGCCAGGGTTGAACACTGAAGCTTTCTTT. As protein: CASSIRPGLNTEAFF. The variable domain in full, completed from reference TRBV28 and TRBJ1-1, reads DVKVTQSSRYLVKRTGEKVFLECVQDMDHENMFWYRQDPGLGLRLIYFSYDVKMKEKGDIPEGYSVSREKKERFSLILESASTNQTSMYLCASSIRPGLNTEAFFGQGTRLTVV.

V usage is TRBV30 and J usage is TRBJ1-1; D gene uncertain. This CDR3 is built from 15 residues. The germline V gene encodes CDR1 GTSNPN and CDR2 SVGIG (reference sequence). The germline V and J ends were trimmed by 3 bases and 3 bases, with 17 bases remaining between them. In DNA, the CDR3 is TGTGCCTGGAGCACCTACCGCGGGAGGTACACTGAAGCTTTCTTT. As protein: CAWSTYRGRYTEAFF. Full variable domain (outside the CDR3, taken from reference TRBV30 and TRBJ1-1): SQTIHQWPATLVQPVGSPLSLECTVEGTSNPNLYWYRQAAGRGLQLLFYSVGIGQISSEVPQNLSASRPQDRQFILSSKKLLLSDSGFYLCAWSTYRGRYTEAFFGQGTRLTVV.

This sequence joins TRBV5-1 and TRBJ1-3; TRBD1 matches 9 bases. V dropped 4 bases and J dropped 3; count of bases not matched to a gene: 8. CDR1 and CDR2 (germline): SGHRS, YFSETQ. The CDR3 contains 16 residues. The CDR3 nucleotides are TGCGCCAGCAGCCGGGACAGGGTTTCGGGTGGAAACACCATATATTTT. Translated: CASSRDRVSGGNTIYF. Together with reference TRBV5-1 and TRBJ1-3, the CDR3 gives the full variable domain: KAGVTQTPRYLIKTRGQQVTLSCSPISGHRSVSWYQQTPGQGLQFLFEYFSETQRNKGNFPGRFSGRQFSNSRSEMNVSTLELGDSALYLCASSRDRVSGGNTIYFGEGSWLTVV.

V and J are TRBV30 and TRBJ1-1; maybe TRBD1 (5 bases). The CDR3 sequence is 13 residues long. CDR1 and CDR2 from the germline V gene are GTSNPN and SVGIG (reference sequence). V was shortened by 1 base and J by 3 bases, with 9 bases between the two germline ends. Here the CDR3 reads CAWSGGLYTEAFF. DNA of the CDR3: TGTGCCTGGAGTGGGGGCCTGTACACTGAAGCTTTCTTT. Using reference TRBV30 and TRBJ1-1 for the parts outside the CDR3, the full variable domain is SQTIHQWPATLVQPVGSPLSLECTVEGTSNPNLYWYRQAAGRGLQLLFYSVGIGQISSEVPQNLSASRPQDRQFILSSKKLLLSDSGFYLCAWSGGLYTEAFFGQGTRLTVV.

The J gene is TRBJ2-2, the V gene TRBV5-4; 7 nucleotides match TRBD2. The CDR3 is 15 residues long. Germline CDR1 and CDR2: SGHNT and YYREEE (reference sequence). Trimming took 2 bases from V and 7 from J; bases not matched to a gene: 8. CDR3 protein: CASSLSGDGLGELFF. DNA of the CDR3: TGTGCCAGCAGCTTAAGCGGGGACGGACTCGGGGAGCTGTTTTTT. The full variable domain, in which reference TRBV5-4 and TRBJ2-2 provide the parts outside the CDR3, is ETGVTQSPTHLIKTRGQQVTLRCSSQSGHNTVSWYQQALGQGPQFIFQYYREEENGRGNFPPRFSGLQFPNYSSELNVNALELDDSALYLCASSLSGDGLGELFFGEGSRLTVL.

This chain links TRBV18 with TRBJ1-1; 9 nucleotides line up with TRBD1. Germline values: CDR1 KGHSH, CDR2 LQKENI. The CDR3 consists of 16 residues. Trimming took 0 bases from V and 1 from J; bases not matched to a gene: 3. The DNA for the CDR3 is TGTGCCAGCTCACCACCGGGGGGACAGGGGAACACTGAAGCTTTCTTT. It encodes CASSPPGGQGNTEAFF.

As DNA, the CDR3 is TGTGCCAGCAGCTACATAGGGGGATCGGCGTACGAGCAGTACTTC. Amino acids: CASSYIGGSAYEQYF. The chain is built from TRBV27 and TRBJ2-7; D is perhaps TRBD1 (6 bases). V was shortened by 6 bases and J by 4 bases, with 19 bases between the two germline ends. The V gene's germline CDR1 is MNHEY and CDR2 SMNVEV (reference sequence). The CDR3 totals 15 residues.

This chain links TRBV5-4 with TRBJ2-4; D remains unclear. Germline loops: CDR1 SGHNT, CDR2 YYREEE (reference sequence). V was trimmed by 0 bases and J by 14 bases, leaving 12 bases between them. The CDR3 has 12 residues. The CDR3 coding sequence is TGTGCCAGCAGCTTGGGGCCCGCCGAAAAGTACTTC. Its protein is CASSLGPAEKYF.

This rearrangement joins TRBV28 to TRBJ1-1, with D maybe TRBD1 (6 bases). Trimming shortened V by 3 bases and J by 6 bases, and 11 bases separated the two germline ends. Per the germline V gene, CDR1 is MDHEN and CDR2 is SYDVKM. The CDR3 covers 13 residues. The DNA of the CDR3 is TGTGCCAGCAGTTTTGGCAGGGGACCTGAAGCTTTCTTT. It codes for CASSFGRGPEAFF.

The chain is built from TRBV29-1 and TRBJ1-2; D perhaps matches TRBD1 (5 bases). V was shortened by 1 base and J by 4 bases, with 7 bases between the two germline ends. Germline CDR1 reads SQVTM; CDR2 reads ANQGSEA. The length of the CDR3 is 12 residues. CDR3 nucleotides: TGCAGCGTTGAAGGGGGCAGCTATGGCTACACCTTC. Translating it yields CSVEGGSYGYTF.